Listed here is a single T cell receptor beta chain. The V end lost 4 bases, the J end lost 2 bases, and 11 bases lay between the germline ends. Germline lookup yields CDR1 SEHNR and CDR2 FQNEAQ (reference sequence). This CDR3 is 14 amino acids long. This entry belongs to a study of T cells after yellow fever vaccination. Background on the study: SMART-Seq v4 Ultra Low Input served to prepare low-cell-number fractions. Study-level points and caveats: The study re-detected most primary-vaccination clones after the booster (nearly 97% CD4, roughly 91% CD8).

Generation of TCR cDNA used 5'RACE template switching (which added a universal primer site and UMIs). TCRdb used MiXCR to reprocess the 5' RACE reads, holding one entry per CDR3 protein. The sample contains 35,000 to 55,000 distinct CDR3 sequences, 6% to 7% of which appear only once. V gene TRBV7-9 combines with J gene TRBJ1-2, with a weak D call TRBD1 (5 bases). Sequencing was performed on PBMCs, either bulk or a sorted T-cell subset (CD4+, CD8+, memory, or dextramer-sorted; not recorded which), taken 45 days after the yellow fever booster vaccination. This TCR was recovered from a man aged 25 to 45 who received the YFV17D yellow fever vaccine. CDR3 coding DNA: TGTGCCAGCAGCTACGGTTCAGGGAACTATGGCTACACCTTC. Translation gives CASSYGSGNYGYTF.